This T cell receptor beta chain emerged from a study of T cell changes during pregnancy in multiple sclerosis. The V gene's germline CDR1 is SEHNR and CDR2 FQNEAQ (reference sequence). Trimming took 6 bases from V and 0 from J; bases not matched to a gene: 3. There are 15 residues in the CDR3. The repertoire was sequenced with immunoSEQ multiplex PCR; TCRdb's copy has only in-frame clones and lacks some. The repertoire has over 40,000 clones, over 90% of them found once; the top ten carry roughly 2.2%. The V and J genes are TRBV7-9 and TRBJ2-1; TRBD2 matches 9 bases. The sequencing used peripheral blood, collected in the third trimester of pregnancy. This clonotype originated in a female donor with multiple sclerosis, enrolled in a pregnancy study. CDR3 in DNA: TGTGCCAGCAGTCAGGGACTAGCCTCCTACAATGAGCAGTTCTTC. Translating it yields CASSQGLASYNEQFF.